The rows below give T cell receptor beta chains drawn from one sample of a study of blood T cell repertoires in COVID-19. The method was immunoSEQ multiplex PCR; TCRdb's version includes in-frame clones alone and lacks a portion of them. The sample holds about 53,000 clones; roughly 90% are singletons and the top ten take about 3.4%. Source material: peripheral blood. These receptors were taken from a human donor in a cohort sampled during active COVID-19. The CDR3 runs from the conserved cysteine through the conserved F or W. D genes are given only for firm matches. Clone size appears in some rows only: once, few, many, or a class for an expanded clone.

j_gene: TRBJ2-5; d_gene: .; v_gene: TRBV15; abundance: .; CDR3nt: TGTGCCACCAGCAGAGATCGCATGAGTCAAGAGACCCAGTACTTC; CDR3aa: CATSRDRMSQETQYF
j_gene: TRBJ2-5; d_gene: TRBD1; v_gene: TRBV12-5; abundance: .; CDR3nt: TGTGCTAGTGGTTGGGGACAGATCGGTTTCGGCGAGACCCAGTACTTC; CDR3aa: CASGWGQIGFGETQYF
j_gene: TRBJ2-2; d_gene: .; v_gene: TRBV6-2/TRBV6-3; abundance: .; CDR3nt: TGTGCCAGCAGTTACTCGAGAGTCGATTACGGGGAGCTGTTTTTT; CDR3aa: CASSYSRVDYGELFF
j_gene: TRBJ1-1; d_gene: .; v_gene: TRBV6-6; abundance: .; CDR3nt: TGTGCCAGCAGCCACGACAGCTCCACTGAAGCTTTCTTT; CDR3aa: CASSHDSSTEAFF
j_gene: TRBJ1-2; d_gene: .; v_gene: TRBV5-4; abundance: .; CDR3nt: TGTGCCAGCAGCTTGAAAGGGGCCTATGGCTACACCTTC; CDR3aa: CASSLKGAYGYTF
j_gene: TRBJ1-2; d_gene: .; v_gene: TRBV27; abundance: .; CDR3nt: TGTGCCAGCAGTTCGTCGACAGGCTATGGCTACACCTTC; CDR3aa: CASSSSTGYGYTF
j_gene: TRBJ1-1; d_gene: .; v_gene: TRBV2; abundance: .; CDR3nt: TGTGCCAGCAGTGTAGGAGCGAACACTGAAGCTTTCTTT; CDR3aa: CASSVGANTEAFF
j_gene: TRBJ2-3; d_gene: .; v_gene: TRBV18; abundance: .; CDR3nt: TGTGCCAGCTCACCTACTGGCGGGACAGATACGCAGTATTTT; CDR3aa: CASSPTGGTDTQYF
j_gene: TRBJ2-1; d_gene: TRBD2; v_gene: TRBV4-1; abundance: .; CDR3nt: TGCGCCAGCAGCAAAACTAGCGGGGGGGATTTAGGCAATGAGCAGTTCTTC; CDR3aa: CASSKTSGGDLGNEQFF
j_gene: TRBJ2-5; d_gene: .; v_gene: TRBV10-3; abundance: .; CDR3nt: TGTGCCATCAGTGCTCCAGGCCAAGAGACCCAGTACTTC; CDR3aa: CAISAPGQETQYF
j_gene: TRBJ1-5; d_gene: .; v_gene: TRBV6-2/TRBV6-3; abundance: .; CDR3nt: TGTGCCAGCAGTTACCCGGGCAATCAGCCCCAGCATTTT; CDR3aa: CASSYPGNQPQHF
j_gene: TRBJ2-2; d_gene: TRBD2; v_gene: TRBV4-2; abundance: .; CDR3nt: TGTGCCAGCAGCCCTGTAGCGGGGGAGGGGACCGGGGAGCTGTTTTTT; CDR3aa: CASSPVAGEGTGELFF
j_gene: TRBJ2-3; d_gene: .; v_gene: TRBV6-7; abundance: .; CDR3nt: TGTGCCAGCAGTTACGCATGGTATCGAGCAGATACGCAGTATTTT; CDR3aa: CASSYAWYRADTQYF
j_gene: TRBJ2-1; d_gene: TRBD2; v_gene: TRBV5-6; abundance: .; CDR3nt: TGTGCCAGCAGCCCCCCCTCGGGAGGGAGCGGGGACAATGAGCAGTTCTTC; CDR3aa: CASSPPSGGSGDNEQFF
j_gene: TRBJ2-7; d_gene: TRBD2; v_gene: TRBV2; abundance: once; CDR3nt: TGTGCCAGCACCCCGTCTAGCGGGTTTTACGAGCAGTACTTC; CDR3aa: CASTPSSGFYEQYF
j_gene: TRBJ2-7; d_gene: TRBD2; v_gene: TRBV29-1; abundance: .; CDR3nt: TGCAGCATCGGACTAGCCTACGAGCAGTACTTC; CDR3aa: CSIGLAYEQYF
j_gene: TRBJ2-1; d_gene: .; v_gene: TRBV24-1; abundance: .; CDR3nt: TGTGCCACCAGTGATGCGGGGAAGAATGAGCAGTTCTTC; CDR3aa: CATSDAGKNEQFF
j_gene: TRBJ2-3; d_gene: .; v_gene: TRBV5-4; abundance: .; CDR3nt: TGTGCCAGCAGCATCCCCGAGGATACGCAGTATTTT; CDR3aa: CASSIPEDTQYF
j_gene: TRBJ1-4; d_gene: TRBD1; v_gene: TRBV27; abundance: .; CDR3nt: TGTGCCAGCAGTTTGATGGGACAGCCTAATGAAAAACTGTTTTTT; CDR3aa: CASSLMGQPNEKLFF
j_gene: TRBJ1-2; d_gene: TRBD1; v_gene: TRBV6-5; abundance: .; CDR3nt: TGTGCCAGCAGATCAGGGGGCGGAAATGGCTACACCTTC; CDR3aa: CASRSGGGNGYTF
j_gene: TRBJ1-2; d_gene: TRBD1; v_gene: TRBV6-5; abundance: .; CDR3nt: TGTGCCAGCAGTCCACCGGGACAGGGAATAAATGGCTACACCTTC; CDR3aa: CASSPPGQGINGYTF
j_gene: TRBJ1-6; d_gene: .; v_gene: TRBV6-2/TRBV6-3; abundance: .; CDR3nt: TGTGCCAGCAGTTTTGACCAACAGGCTTCACCCCTCCACTTT; CDR3aa: CASSFDQQASPLHF
j_gene: TRBJ1-3; d_gene: .; v_gene: TRBV3-1/TRBV3-2; abundance: .; CDR3nt: TGTGCCAGCAGCCGGGACACTACCTCTGGAAACACCATATATTTT; CDR3aa: CASSRDTTSGNTIYF
j_gene: TRBJ2-7; d_gene: .; v_gene: TRBV7-6; abundance: once; CDR3nt: TGTGCCAGCAGCTTAGATGCCGGTTTCTCCTACGAGCAGTACTTC; CDR3aa: CASSLDAGFSYEQYF
j_gene: TRBJ2-3; d_gene: .; v_gene: TRBV28; abundance: .; CDR3nt: TGTGCCAGCAGTTTCCTGGGGGGTACAGATACGCAGTATTTT; CDR3aa: CASSFLGGTDTQYF
j_gene: TRBJ1-4; d_gene: .; v_gene: TRBV5-1; abundance: .; CDR3nt: TGCGCCAGCAGCTTGGGCGGGGAGGCGGTTGAAAAACTGTTTTTT; CDR3aa: CASSLGGEAVEKLFF
j_gene: TRBJ2-2; d_gene: TRBD1; v_gene: TRBV7-2; abundance: .; CDR3nt: TGTGCCAGCAGCGGCCGGGACAGCAGTAGAACCGGGGAGCTGTTTTTT; CDR3aa: CASSGRDSSRTGELFF
j_gene: TRBJ1-4; d_gene: TRBD1; v_gene: TRBV4-2; abundance: .; CDR3nt: TGTGCCAGCAGCGAGACAGGGGGTTTAGAAAAACTGTTTTTT; CDR3aa: CASSETGGLEKLFF
j_gene: TRBJ1-5; d_gene: .; v_gene: TRBV19; abundance: .; CDR3nt: TGTGCCAGTAGTATCAGGGACAATCAGCCCCAGCATTTT; CDR3aa: CASSIRDNQPQHF
j_gene: TRBJ2-1; d_gene: .; v_gene: TRBV27; abundance: .; CDR3nt: TGTGCCAGCAGTTTCAGACAGTATGACAATGAGCAGTTCTTC; CDR3aa: CASSFRQYDNEQFF
j_gene: TRBJ1-3; d_gene: TRBD1; v_gene: TRBV28; abundance: .; CDR3nt: TGTGCCAGCAGTTTGAGGGGGCAGGCTGGAAACACCATATATTTT; CDR3aa: CASSLRGQAGNTIYF
j_gene: TRBJ1-6; d_gene: .; v_gene: TRBV3-1/TRBV3-2; abundance: few; CDR3nt: TGTGCCAGCAGCCAAGCGCTATTCGATTCACCCCTCCACTTT; CDR3aa: CASSQALFDSPLHF
j_gene: TRBJ1-2; d_gene: .; v_gene: TRBV5-1; abundance: .; CDR3nt: TGCGCCAGCAGCTTGGTTCGGCAGGGATATGGCTACACCTTC; CDR3aa: CASSLVRQGYGYTF
j_gene: TRBJ2-2; d_gene: TRBD2; v_gene: TRBV27; abundance: few; CDR3nt: TGTGCCAGCAGAGTTTTTGGTAGCGGGAGCTTTGAGTCCGGGGAGCTGTTTTTT; CDR3aa: CASRVFGSGSFESGELFF
j_gene: TRBJ1-1; d_gene: .; v_gene: TRBV5-6; abundance: .; CDR3nt: TGTGCCAGCAGCTCTCGGGGGGGAAAGGCTGAAGCTTTCTTT; CDR3aa: CASSSRGGKAEAFF
j_gene: TRBJ1-2; d_gene: .; v_gene: TRBV28; abundance: .; CDR3nt: TGTGCCAGCAGTTTTATCCCTCCCGGGGAGTTCTATGGCTACACCTTC; CDR3aa: CASSFIPPGEFYGYTF
j_gene: TRBJ2-3; d_gene: .; v_gene: TRBV7-9; abundance: few; CDR3nt: TGTGCCAGCAGCCTTTTCACAGATACGCAGTATTTT; CDR3aa: CASSLFTDTQYF
j_gene: TRBJ2-5; d_gene: .; v_gene: TRBV5-4; abundance: .; CDR3nt: TGTGCCAGCAGTGACGGGTGGGAGACCCAGTACTTC; CDR3aa: CASSDGWETQYF
j_gene: TRBJ2-3; d_gene: TRBD2; v_gene: TRBV10-3; abundance: .; CDR3nt: TGTGCCATCAGTGAGGCTAGCGGGAGATCAGATACGCAGTATTTT; CDR3aa: CAISEASGRSDTQYF
j_gene: TRBJ2-1; d_gene: .; v_gene: TRBV20-1; abundance: .; CDR3nt: TGCAGTGCAATTATTTCCCATGAGCAGTTCTTC; CDR3aa: CSAIISHEQFF
j_gene: TRBJ2-1; d_gene: .; v_gene: TRBV2; abundance: .; CDR3nt: TGTGCCAGCAGAAAGAGCGGAACCAATGAGCAGTTCTTC; CDR3aa: CASRKSGTNEQFF
j_gene: TRBJ2-2; d_gene: .; v_gene: TRBV9; abundance: once; CDR3nt: TGTGCCAGCAGCGTACTAGGGGATCCCTCGGGCACCGGGGAGCTGTTTTTT; CDR3aa: CASSVLGDPSGTGELFF
j_gene: TRBJ1-2; d_gene: .; v_gene: TRBV13; abundance: .; CDR3nt: TGTGCCAGCAGTCCCGTTATGCAGAACGACTATGGCTACACCTTC; CDR3aa: CASSPVMQNDYGYTF
j_gene: TRBJ2-1; d_gene: .; v_gene: TRBV6-5; abundance: once; CDR3nt: TGTGCCACCACAGGGTACAATGAGCAGTTCTTC; CDR3aa: CATTGYNEQFF
j_gene: TRBJ1-2; d_gene: TRBD1; v_gene: TRBV5-5; abundance: .; CDR3nt: TGTGCCAGCAGCCCAAGGGACAGGCGAATCTATGGCTACACCTTC; CDR3aa: CASSPRDRRIYGYTF
j_gene: TRBJ2-1; d_gene: TRBD2; v_gene: TRBV7-2; abundance: once; CDR3nt: TGTGCCAGCAGCCGCAATCAACCGGGACTAGGTAGATATGAGCAGTTCTTC; CDR3aa: CASSRNQPGLGRYEQFF
j_gene: TRBJ2-7; d_gene: .; v_gene: TRBV6-5; abundance: .; CDR3nt: TGTGCCAGCAGTCTAACTTCGACAGTCGCCTACGAGCAGTACTTC; CDR3aa: CASSLTSTVAYEQYF
j_gene: TRBJ1-1; d_gene: TRBD1; v_gene: TRBV5-5; abundance: .; CDR3nt: TGTGCCAGCAGCTCCGACACAGGGGTTTACACTGAAGCTTTCTTT; CDR3aa: CASSSDTGVYTEAFF
j_gene: TRBJ1-2; d_gene: TRBD1; v_gene: TRBV3-1/TRBV3-2; abundance: .; CDR3nt: TGTGCCAGCACCCCAGGGGGTAGGGACTATGGCTACACCTTC; CDR3aa: CASTPGGRDYGYTF